This TCR beta chain was captured in a study of cytotoxic CD8 clonotypes in ibrutinib-treated CLL. Germline V gives CDR1 SEHNR, CDR2 FQNEAQ (reference sequence). The CDR3 spans 13 residues. V lost 1 base to trimming and J lost 6 bases, with 10 bases between them. This table comes from immunoSEQ multiplex PCR, and its TCRdb copy is limited to in-frame clones, with some not included. The table shows around 92,000 clones, with 75% to 80% occurring only once. The gene calls are TRBV7-9 and TRBJ2-7, with D possibly being TRBD1 or TRBD2 (5 bases each). The sequence derives from a human donor with chronic lymphocytic leukemia. The source material was PBMCs, sampled after 24 months of ibrutinib treatment. The CDR3 bases are TGTGCCAGCAGCTTAGATTCAGGGAGCGAGCAGTACTTC. Its translation is CASSLDSGSEQYF.